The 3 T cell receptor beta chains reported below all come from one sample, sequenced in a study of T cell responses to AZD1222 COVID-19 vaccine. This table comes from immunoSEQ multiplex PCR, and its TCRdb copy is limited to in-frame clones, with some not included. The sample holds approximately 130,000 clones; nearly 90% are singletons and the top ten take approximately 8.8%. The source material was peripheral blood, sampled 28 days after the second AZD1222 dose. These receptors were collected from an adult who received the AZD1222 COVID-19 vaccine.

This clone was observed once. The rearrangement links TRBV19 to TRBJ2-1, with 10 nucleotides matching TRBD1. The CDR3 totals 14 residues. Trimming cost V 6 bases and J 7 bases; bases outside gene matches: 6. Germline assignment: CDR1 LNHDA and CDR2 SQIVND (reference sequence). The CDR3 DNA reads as TGTGCCAGTAGGAGGGACAGGGGTTTGAATGAGCAGTTCTTC. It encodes CASRRDRGLNEQFF.

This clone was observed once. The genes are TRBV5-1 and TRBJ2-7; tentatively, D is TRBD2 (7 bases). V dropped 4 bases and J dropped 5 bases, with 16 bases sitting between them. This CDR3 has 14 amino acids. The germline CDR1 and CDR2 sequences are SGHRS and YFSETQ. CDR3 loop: CASSPGGGLDEQYF. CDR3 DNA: TGCGCCAGCAGCCCGGGGGGCGGGTTGGACGAGCAGTACTTC.

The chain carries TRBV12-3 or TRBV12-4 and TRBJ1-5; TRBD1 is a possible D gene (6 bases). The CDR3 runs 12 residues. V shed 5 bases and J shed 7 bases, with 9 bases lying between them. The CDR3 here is CASSPGVQPQHF. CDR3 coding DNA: TGTGCCAGCAGTCCAGGGGTCCAGCCCCAGCATTTT.